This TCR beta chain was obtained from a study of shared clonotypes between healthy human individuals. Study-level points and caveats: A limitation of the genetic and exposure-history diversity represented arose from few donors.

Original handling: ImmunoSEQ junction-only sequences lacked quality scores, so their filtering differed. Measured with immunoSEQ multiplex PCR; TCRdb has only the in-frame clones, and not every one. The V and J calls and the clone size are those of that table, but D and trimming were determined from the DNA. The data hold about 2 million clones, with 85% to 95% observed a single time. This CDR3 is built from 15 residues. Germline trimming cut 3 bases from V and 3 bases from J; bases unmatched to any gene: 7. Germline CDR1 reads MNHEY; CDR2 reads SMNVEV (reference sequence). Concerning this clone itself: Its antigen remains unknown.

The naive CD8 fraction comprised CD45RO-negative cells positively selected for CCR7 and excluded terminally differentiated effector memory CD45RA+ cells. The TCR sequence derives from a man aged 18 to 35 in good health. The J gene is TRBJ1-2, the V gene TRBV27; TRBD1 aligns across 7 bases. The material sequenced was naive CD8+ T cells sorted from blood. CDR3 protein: CASSFLQGMDYGYTF. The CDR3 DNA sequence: TGTGCCAGCAGTTTCCTACAGGGGATGGACTATGGCTACACCTTC.